The rows below give T cell receptor beta chains drawn from one sample of a study of cytomegalovirus exposure and HLA in healthy donors. Assay used: immunoSEQ multiplex PCR; TCRdb lists only in-frame clones, some missing. This repertoire shows 100,000 to 150,000 clones, about nine tenths found once; its top ten account for roughly 2%. Sequenced input: PBMCs. These receptors were obtained from a young woman in good health and CMV-seronegative. The CDR3 runs from the conserved cysteine through the conserved F or W. A D gene is named only where the DNA matches it firmly. Clone size is given for some rows only: seen once, a few or many times, or a class if the clone is expanded.

TRBV5-4	NA	once	TRBJ2-2	CASSLQETGELFF	TGTGCCAGCAGCTTGCAGGAAACCGGGGAGCTGTTTTTT
TRBV7-9	NA	NA	TRBJ2-7	CASSLGLRAGPSYEQYF	TGTGCCAGCAGCTTAGGTTTAAGGGCGGGGCCATCCTACGAGCAGTACTTC
TRBV7-6	TRBD2	NA	TRBJ2-7	CASSFSGAGGYEQYF	TGTGCCAGCAGCTTCTCGGGGGCGGGAGGCTACGAGCAGTACTTC
TRBV2	NA	few	TRBJ2-7	CASSDGYEQYF	TGTGCCAGCAGCGACGGGTACGAGCAGTACTTC
TRBV4-2	TRBD2	NA	TRBJ2-2	CASSQGGLGLRMDTGELFF	TGTGCCAGCAGCCAAGGGGGACTAGGCCTACGCATGGACACCGGGGAGCTGTTTTTT
TRBV5-6	TRBD1	NA	TRBJ2-1	CASSLTQGDPTYNEQFF	TGTGCCAGCAGTCTTACTCAGGGGGACCCTACCTACAATGAGCAGTTCTTC
TRBV9	TRBD2	NA	TRBJ2-2	CASSAEVLAGTNTGELFF	TGTGCCAGCAGCGCCGAAGTACTAGCGGGGACGAACACCGGGGAGCTGTTTTTT
TRBV28	TRBD1	NA	TRBJ1-5	CASSPPGGASQPQHF	TGTGCCAGCAGTCCCCCAGGGGGCGCGTCCCAGCCCCAGCATTTT
TRBV2	TRBD1	NA	TRBJ1-3	CASSEATGAGDTIYF	TGTGCCAGCAGTGAAGCGACAGGGGCTGGGGACACCATATATTTT
TRBV27	NA	NA	TRBJ2-1	CASRGQGAGEGNEQFF	TGTGCCAGCAGGGGCCAGGGGGCGGGAGAAGGCAATGAGCAGTTCTTC
TRBV18	NA	NA	TRBJ2-5	CASSPDSQETQYF	TGTGCCAGCTCACCCGACTCCCAAGAGACCCAGTACTTC
TRBV5-6	TRBD2	once	TRBJ2-1	CASSLREGWDNEQFF	TGTGCCAGCAGCTTGCGGGAGGGATGGGACAATGAGCAGTTCTTC
TRBV13	NA	NA	TRBJ1-1	CASSLAGGTEAFF	TGTGCCAGCAGCTTAGCGGGGGGCACTGAAGCTTTCTTT
TRBV7-2	TRBD2	NA	TRBJ2-7	CASRGLAGTYEQYF	TGTGCCAGCAGGGGACTAGCGGGAACCTACGAGCAGTACTTC
TRBV18	NA	NA	TRBJ2-3	CASSPRTGADTQYF	TGTGCCAGCTCCCCACGGACGGGGGCAGATACGCAGTATTTT
TRBV19	TRBD2	once	TRBJ2-1	CASLPLAGANEQFF	TGTGCCAGCTTACCCCTAGCGGGAGCTAATGAGCAGTTCTTC
TRBV2	TRBD2	NA	TRBJ2-7	CASSDGGSGGYEQYF	TGTGCCAGCAGTGATGGGGGTAGCGGGGGGTACGAGCAGTACTTC
TRBV5-1	TRBD2	once	TRBJ2-3	CASSFRGLAGVDTQYF	TGCGCCAGCAGCTTTAGGGGACTAGCGGGAGTAGATACGCAGTATTTT
TRBV6-5	NA	NA	TRBJ1-2	CASSDNSYRYTF	TGTGCCAGCAGTGACAATTCGTACCGCTACACCTTC
TRBV13	TRBD2	NA	TRBJ2-7	CASSSHASGSRTYEQYF	TGTGCCAGCAGCTCCCACGCTAGCGGGAGTAGAACCTACGAGCAGTACTTC
TRBV5-1	NA	NA	TRBJ2-3	CASRPPQAGSTDTQYF	TGCGCCAGCCGTCCCCCCCAAGCCGGGAGCACAGATACGCAGTATTTT
TRBV11-3	TRBD1	once	TRBJ2-1	CASRFGTGINEQFF	TGTGCCAGCAGATTCGGGACAGGCATCAATGAGCAGTTCTTC
TRBV21-1	NA	NA	TRBJ2-7	CASSPIAGALYEQYF	TGTGCCAGCAGCCCTATAGCGGGGGCCCTCTACGAGCAGTACTTC
TRBV4-2	NA	NA	TRBJ2-7	CASSQGHRDWSSYEQYF	TGTGCCAGCAGCCAAGGTCACCGGGACTGGAGCTCCTACGAGCAGTACTTC
TRBV9	NA	NA	TRBJ2-3	CASSVGKRTDTQYF	TGTGCCAGCAGCGTAGGCAAGCGCACAGATACGCAGTATTTT
TRBV29-1	NA	NA	TRBJ2-7	CSVEDRLGSYEQYF	TGCAGCGTTGAAGACCGACTAGGGTCCTACGAGCAGTACTTC
TRBV27	NA	NA	TRBJ2-1	CASSLGGSRKDEQFF	TGTGCCAGCAGTTTAGGCGGCTCACGAAAGGATGAGCAGTTCTTC
TRBV5-1	NA	once	TRBJ2-5	CASSLSLGRRETQYF	TGCGCCAGCAGCTTGAGTTTAGGCCGGCGGGAGACCCAGTACTTC
TRBV6-1	NA	NA	TRBJ2-5	CASSLPPSYQETQYF	TGTGCCAGCAGCCTCCCGCCGAGTTACCAAGAGACCCAGTACTTC
TRBV5-4	NA	NA	TRBJ2-1	CASSPSSYNEQFF	TGTGCCAGCAGCCCATCCTCCTACAATGAGCAGTTCTTC
TRBV6-1	NA	once	TRBJ1-5	CASSEAGGGNQPQHF	TGTGCCAGCAGTGAAGCAGGAGGTGGCAATCAGCCCCAGCATTTT
TRBV5-1	NA	NA	TRBJ2-7	CASRPGSEYEQYF	TGCGCCAGCAGGCCAGGGTCTGAGTACGAGCAGTACTTC
TRBV14	NA	NA	TRBJ1-3	CASSQVGAANTIYF	TGTGCCAGCAGCCAAGTCGGAGCAGCTAACACCATATATTTT
TRBV19	NA	NA	TRBJ1-3	CASRSDSDSGNTIYF	TGTGCCAGTAGATCGGACAGCGACTCTGGAAACACCATATATTTT
TRBV19	TRBD1	NA	TRBJ2-7	CASSTSGTGASPPYF	TGTGCCAGTAGTACCTCCGGGACAGGGGCGTCGCCCCCGTACTTC
TRBV11-2	NA	NA	TRBJ1-1	CASSLASVNTEAFF	TGTGCCAGCAGCTTAGCGTCAGTGAACACTGAAGCTTTCTTT
TRBV27	NA	once	TRBJ2-5	CASSSSGVMETQYF	TGTGCCAGCAGTTCCTCGGGAGTTATGGAGACCCAGTACTTC
TRBV28	TRBD2	NA	TRBJ2-2	CASSLYRGAGELFF	TGTGCCAGCAGTTTATATCGGGGGGCCGGGGAGCTGTTTTTT
TRBV19	TRBD2	NA	TRBJ2-5	CASISSGSETQYF	TGTGCCAGTATTTCTAGCGGGAGTGAGACCCAGTACTTC
TRBV19	TRBD2	NA	TRBJ2-1	CASSLLAGGNNEQFF	TGTGCCAGTTCCCTCTTGGCGGGAGGGAACAATGAGCAGTTCTTC
TRBV5-5	NA	NA	TRBJ1-2	CASSSVQWNYGYTF	TGTGCCAGCAGCTCGGTACAGTGGAACTATGGCTACACCTTC